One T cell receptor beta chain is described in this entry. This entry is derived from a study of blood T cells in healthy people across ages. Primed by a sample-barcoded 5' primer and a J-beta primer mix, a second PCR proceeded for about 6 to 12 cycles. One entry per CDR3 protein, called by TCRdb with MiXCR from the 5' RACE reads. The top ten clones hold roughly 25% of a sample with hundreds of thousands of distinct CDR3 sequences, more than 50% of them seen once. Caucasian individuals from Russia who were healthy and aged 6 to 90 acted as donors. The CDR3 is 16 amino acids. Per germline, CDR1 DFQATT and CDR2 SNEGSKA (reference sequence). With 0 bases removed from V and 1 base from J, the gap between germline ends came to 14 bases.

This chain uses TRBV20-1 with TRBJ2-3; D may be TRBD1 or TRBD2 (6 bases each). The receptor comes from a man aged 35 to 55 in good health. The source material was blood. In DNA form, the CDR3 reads TGCAGTGCTAGAGATGAGGGGGGATACGGCACAGATACGCAGTATTTT. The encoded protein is CSARDEGGYGTDTQYF.